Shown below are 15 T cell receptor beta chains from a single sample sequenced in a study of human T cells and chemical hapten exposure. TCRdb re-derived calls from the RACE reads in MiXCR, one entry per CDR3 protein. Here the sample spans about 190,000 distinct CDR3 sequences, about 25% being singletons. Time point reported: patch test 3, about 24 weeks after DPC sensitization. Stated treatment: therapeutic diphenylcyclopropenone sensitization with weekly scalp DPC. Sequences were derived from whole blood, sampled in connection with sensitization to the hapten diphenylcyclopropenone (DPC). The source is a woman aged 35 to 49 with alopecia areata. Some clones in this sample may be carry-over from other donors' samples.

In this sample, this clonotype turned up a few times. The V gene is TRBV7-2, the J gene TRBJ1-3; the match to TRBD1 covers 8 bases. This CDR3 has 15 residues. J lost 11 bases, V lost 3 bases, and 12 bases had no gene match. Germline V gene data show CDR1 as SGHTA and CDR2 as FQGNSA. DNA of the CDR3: TGTGCCAGCAGCTTCAGTGACAGGGGAAATGTACCCATATATTTT. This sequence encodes CASSFSDRGNVPIYF.

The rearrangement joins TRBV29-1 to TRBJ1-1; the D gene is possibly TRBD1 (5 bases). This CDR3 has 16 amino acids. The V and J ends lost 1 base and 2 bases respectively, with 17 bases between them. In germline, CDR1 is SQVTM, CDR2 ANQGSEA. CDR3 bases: TGCAGCGTTGAAGGAGCAGGGAAAGAACTCAACACTGAAGCTTTCTTT. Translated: CSVEGAGKELNTEAFF.

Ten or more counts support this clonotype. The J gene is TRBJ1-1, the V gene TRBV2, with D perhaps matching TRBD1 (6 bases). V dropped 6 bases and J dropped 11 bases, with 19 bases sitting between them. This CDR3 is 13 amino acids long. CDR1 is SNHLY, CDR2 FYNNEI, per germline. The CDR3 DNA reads TGTGCCAGCAGAATTAAGGGGGGCCTTAGGGCTTTCTTT. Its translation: CASRIKGGLRAFF. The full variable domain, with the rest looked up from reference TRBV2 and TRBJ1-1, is EPEVTQTPSHQVTQMGQEVILRCVPISNHLYFYWYRQILGQKVEFLVSFYNNEISEKSEIFDDQFSVERPDGSNFTLKIRSTKLEDSAMYFCASRIKGGLRAFFGQGTRLTVV.

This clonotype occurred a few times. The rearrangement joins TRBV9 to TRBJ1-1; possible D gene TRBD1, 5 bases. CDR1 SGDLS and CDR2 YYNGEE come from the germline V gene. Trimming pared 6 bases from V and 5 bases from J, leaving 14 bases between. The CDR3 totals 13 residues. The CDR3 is CASTPLGDTEAFF. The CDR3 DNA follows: TGTGCCAGCACCCCACTAGGGGATACTGAAGCTTTCTTT. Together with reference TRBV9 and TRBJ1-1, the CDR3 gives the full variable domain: DSGVTQTPKHLITATGQRVTLRCSPRSGDLSVYWYQQSLDQGLQFLIQYYNGEERAKGNILERFSAQQFPDLHSELNLSSLELGDSALYFCASTPLGDTEAFFGQGTRLTVV.

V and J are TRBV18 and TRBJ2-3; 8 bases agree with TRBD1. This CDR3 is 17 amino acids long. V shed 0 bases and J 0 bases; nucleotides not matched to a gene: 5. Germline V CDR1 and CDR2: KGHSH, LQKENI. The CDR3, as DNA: TGTGCCAGCTCACCACCGACAGGGGAAACTAGCACAGATACGCAGTATTTT. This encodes CASSPPTGETSTDTQYF. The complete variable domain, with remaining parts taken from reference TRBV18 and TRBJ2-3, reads NAGVMQNPRHLVRRRGQEARLRCSPMKGHSHVYWYRQLPEEGLKFMVYLQKENIIDESGMPKERFSAEFPKEGPSILRIQQVVRGDSAAYFCASSPPTGETSTDTQYFGPGTRLTVL.

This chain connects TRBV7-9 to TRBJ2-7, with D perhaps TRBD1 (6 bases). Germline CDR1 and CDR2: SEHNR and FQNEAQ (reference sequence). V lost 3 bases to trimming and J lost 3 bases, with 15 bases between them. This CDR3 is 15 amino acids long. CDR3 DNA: TGTGCCAGCAGCTTGACAGACGGACAGTTCTACGAGCAGTACTTC. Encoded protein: CASSLTDGQFYEQYF.

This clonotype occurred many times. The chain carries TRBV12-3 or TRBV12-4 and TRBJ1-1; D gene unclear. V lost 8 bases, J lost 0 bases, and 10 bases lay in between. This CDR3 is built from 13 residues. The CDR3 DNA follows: TGTGCCAGCCGCCGGGAGATGAACACTGAAGCTTTCTTT. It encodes CASRREMNTEAFF.

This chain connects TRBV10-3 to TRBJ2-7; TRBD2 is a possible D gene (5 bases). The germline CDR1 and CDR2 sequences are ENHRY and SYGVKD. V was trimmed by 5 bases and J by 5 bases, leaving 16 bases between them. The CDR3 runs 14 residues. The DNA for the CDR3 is TGTGCCATCAGTCAAAGCGGAGACGGCGACGAGCAGTACTTC. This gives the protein CAISQSGDGDEQYF.

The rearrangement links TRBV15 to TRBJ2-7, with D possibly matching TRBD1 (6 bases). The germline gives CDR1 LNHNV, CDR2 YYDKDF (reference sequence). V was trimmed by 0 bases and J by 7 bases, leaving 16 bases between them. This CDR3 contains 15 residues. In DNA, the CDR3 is TGTGCCACCAGCAGAGATAACACAGGGATTGAGGAGCAGTACTTC. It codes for CATSRDNTGIEEQYF.

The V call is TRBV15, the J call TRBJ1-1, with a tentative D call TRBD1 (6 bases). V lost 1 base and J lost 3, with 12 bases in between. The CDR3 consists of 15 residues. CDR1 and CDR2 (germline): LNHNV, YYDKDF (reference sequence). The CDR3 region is CATSRAGGMDTEAFF. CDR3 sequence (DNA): TGTGCCACCAGCAGAGCTGGGGGCATGGACACTGAAGCTTTCTTT. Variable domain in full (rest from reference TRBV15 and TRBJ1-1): DAMVIQNPRYQVTQFGKPVTLSCSQTLNHNVMYWYQQKSSQAPKLLFHYYDKDFNNEADTPDNFQSRRPNTSFCFLDIRSPGLGDTAMYLCATSRAGGMDTEAFFGQGTRLTVV.

The chain's CDR3 is CASRKRQGNGYTF. The CDR3 DNA reads as TGTGCCAGCAGAAAAAGGCAGGGGAATGGCTACACCTTC. The chain combines TRBV27 with TRBJ1-2; tentatively, D is TRBD1 (6 bases). Germline CDR1 MNHEY, CDR2 SMNVEV (reference sequence). This CDR3 comprises 13 residues. V was cut by 6 bases and J by 6 bases, with 14 bases left in between.

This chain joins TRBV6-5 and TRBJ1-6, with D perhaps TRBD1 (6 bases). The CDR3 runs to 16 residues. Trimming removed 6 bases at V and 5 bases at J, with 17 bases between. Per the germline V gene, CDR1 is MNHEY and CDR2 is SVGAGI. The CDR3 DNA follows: TGTGCCAGCAGGTCCAGCCCGACAGGCAATAATTCACCCCTCCACTTT. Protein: CASRSSPTGNNSPLHF.

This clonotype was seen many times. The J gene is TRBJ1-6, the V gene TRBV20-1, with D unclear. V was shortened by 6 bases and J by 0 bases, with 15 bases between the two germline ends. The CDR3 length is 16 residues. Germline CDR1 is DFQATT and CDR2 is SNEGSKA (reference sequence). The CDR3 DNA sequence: TGCAGTGCAAGGACGGATTTGAGCTCCTATAATTCACCCCTCCACTTT. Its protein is CSARTDLSSYNSPLHF.

The DNA of the CDR3 is TGTGCCAGCAGTTTTTCCTTAGCGCGATTACTAGCGGAAAAGCGAGAGACCCAGTACTTC. This sequence encodes CASSFSLARLLAEKRETQYF. This chain uses TRBV28 with TRBJ2-5, with 8 nucleotides matching TRBD2. The V segment lost 3 bases and the J segment 4 bases; nucleotides outside the gene matches: 22. CDR1 and CDR2 from the germline V gene are MDHEN and SYDVKM. This CDR3 is built from 20 residues.

The CDR3 here is CASSRIPGPASTDTQYF. CDR3 nucleotides: TGTGCCAGCAGTCGCATTCCCGGGCCCGCTAGCACAGATACGCAGTATTTT. The V and J genes are TRBV6-5 and TRBJ2-3; D is unresolved. The CDR3 spans 17 residues. With 5 bases removed from V and 0 bases from J, the gap between germline ends came to 18 bases. Germline V gene data show CDR1 as MNHEY and CDR2 as SVGAGI.